Presented here are 10 T cell receptor beta chains from one specimen sequenced in a study of control samples from healthy donors and cancer patients. Clones were sequenced by immunoSEQ multiplex PCR, and TCRdb holds only the in-frame ones, with some missing. The sample includes approximately 94,000 clones, about 88% of them seen just once. Sequencing was done on a sample of blood. Every receptor here comes from a woman in her 50s in good health.

The chain recombines TRBV19 with TRBJ2-5, with TRBD1 matching over 10 bases. The CDR3 contains 17 residues. Germline CDR1 reads LNHDA; CDR2 reads SQIVND (reference sequence). The V gene end was trimmed by 4 bases and the J gene end by 6 bases; junction bases not matched to a gene: 14. The CDR3 DNA sequence: TGTGCCAGTAGTAGGCCCGCGGGACAGGGGAAGGAAAAGACCCAGTACTTC. Its protein product is CASSRPAGQGKEKTQYF. The full variable domain, its missing parts supplied by reference TRBV19 and TRBJ2-5, is DGGITQSPKYLFRKEGQNVTLSCEQNLNHDAMYWYRQDPGQGLRLIYYSQIVNDFQKGDIAEGYSVSREKKESFPLTVTSAQKNPTAFYLCASSRPAGQGKEKTQYFGPGTRLLVL.

This clone showed up just once. The chain combines TRBV5-1 with TRBJ2-1; TRBD1 is a possible D gene (6 bases). This CDR3 has 17 amino acids. From germline, CDR1 is SGHRS and CDR2 YFSETQ. Trimming shortened V by 0 bases and J by 1 base, and 14 bases separated the two germline ends. The CDR3 loop is CASSLGHRDISYNEQFF. The CDR3 DNA reads as TGCGCCAGCAGCTTGGGCCACAGGGATATTTCCTACAATGAGCAGTTCTTC.

The chain is built from TRBV6-5 and TRBJ1-2; perhaps TRBD1 as D (5 bases). V was trimmed by 10 bases and J by 4 bases, leaving 19 bases between them. The CDR3 is 14 amino acids. In germline, CDR1 is MNHEY, CDR2 SVGAGI. As DNA, the CDR3 is TGTGCCACCCACGAGAGGGGTACCGGCTATGGCTACACCTTC. It specifies CATHERGTGYGYTF.

V and J are TRBV13 and TRBJ1-6; the D gene is possibly TRBD1 (5 bases). Trimming pared 5 bases from V and 10 bases from J, leaving 15 bases between. Germline CDR1 PRHDT, CDR2 FYEKMQ (reference sequence). This CDR3 has 14 residues. The CDR3 DNA is TGTGCCAGCAGCCAAGTAGGCAGGGTCTCACCCCTCCACTTT. It encodes CASSQVGRVSPLHF. The whole variable domain, remainder taken from reference TRBV13 and TRBJ1-6, is AAGVIQSPRHLIKEKRETATLKCYPIPRHDTVYWYQQGPGQDPQFLISFYEKMQSDKGSIPDRFSAQQFSDYHSELNMSSLELGDSALYFCASSQVGRVSPLHFGNGTRLTVT.

CDR3 protein: CSAPQWPEAFF. Written as DNA, the CDR3 is TGCAGTGCCCCTCAGTGGCCTGAAGCTTTCTTT. The rearrangement links TRBV20-1 to TRBJ1-1; no clear D gene. Germline V gene sequence: CDR1 DFQATT, CDR2 SNEGSKA (reference sequence). Trimming took 6 bases from V and 6 from J, leaving 11 bases between them. The CDR3 is made up of 11 amino acids.

The rearrangement uses TRBV7-6 and TRBJ1-1; tentative D call: TRBD1 (5 bases). The CDR3 is made up of 13 amino acids. Trimming cost V 5 bases and J 2 bases, with 9 bases left between them. Per the germline V gene, CDR1 is SGHVS and CDR2 is FNYEAQ. This chain's CDR3 is CASSRGVNTEAFF. The CDR3 nucleotides read TGTGCCAGCAGCCGAGGGGTTAACACTGAAGCTTTCTTT.

The chain couples TRBV7-2 to TRBJ2-1; D gene ambiguous. Deletions cut 5 bases from V and 3 bases from J, with 5 bases between. The CDR3 is made up of 12 amino acids. Germline CDR1 and CDR2: SGHTA and FQGNSA. The CDR3 DNA is TGTGCCAGCAGCCAAAACTACAATGAGCAGTTCTTC. Amino acid sequence: CASSQNYNEQFF.

This chain joins TRBV9 and TRBJ1-2; weak D call: TRBD1 (6 bases). The V end was cut by 4 bases, the J end by 6 bases, with 22 bases between. This CDR3 spans 16 amino acids. Germline values: CDR1 SGDLS, CDR2 YYNGEE. The CDR3 region has the DNA TGTGCCAGCAGCTCGCCCCGAGAGGGGGGCGGGGATGGCTACACCTTC. This codes for CASSSPREGGGDGYTF.

The chain has TRBV7-2 and TRBJ2-1; TRBD2 agrees at 7 bases. Germline CDR1 is SGHTA and CDR2 is FQGNSA. The CDR3 runs 14 residues. V trimming: 5 bases; J trimming: 9 bases; junction bases outside the gene matches: 10. The CDR3 loop is CASSNERGWGEQFF. CDR3 bases: TGTGCCAGCAGCAATGAGCGGGGTTGGGGTGAGCAGTTCTTC. The full variable domain, with the rest looked up from reference TRBV7-2 and TRBJ2-1, is GAGVSQSPSNKVTEKGKDVELRCDPISGHTALYWYRQSLGQGLEFLIYFQGNSAPDKSGLPSDRFSAERTGGSVSTLTIQRTQQEDSAVYLCASSNERGWGEQFFGPGTRLTVL.

The V call is TRBV5-1, the J call TRBJ1-2; maybe TRBD1 (6 bases). Deletions cut 0 bases from V and 4 bases from J, with 16 bases between. From germline, CDR1 is SGHRS and CDR2 YFSETQ. There are 16 residues in the CDR3. The CDR3 nucleotides are TGCGCCAGCAGCTTGGGTTCCCCCCCGGACAGCTATGGCTACACCTTC. It codes for CASSLGSPPDSYGYTF.